This T cell receptor (beta chain) was captured in a study of shared clonotypes between healthy human individuals (dated by TCRdb to between 2020 and 2021). Regarding the complete study: Two women and a few men aged 18 to 49 years were included in the cohort. For each donor, CD4 naive and CD4 memory were each run on three plates, CD8 naive on two plates, and CD8 memory on one plate. The study deeply sequenced blood TCR repertoires of roughly five healthy adults to estimate repertoire size and the extent of clonotype sharing between individuals. Libraries were prepared and TCR repertoires were sequenced by different laboratories using diverse techniques, in order to increase sequencing depth and limit assay-specific biases. Each donor's leukapheresis produced roughly between about 0.85 and 10 billion PBMCs. Results and caveats for the whole study, not just this receptor: Even with the large sequencing depth, rarefaction of the sorted-subset datasets indicated that sequencing was incomplete. The genetic and exposure-history diversity represented was limited by the small number of donors. Naive subsets generally had larger estimated clonotype richness than memory subsets did. Higher generation probabilities were observed for clonotypes shared by all four sorted-subset donors than for non-shared clonotypes. Roughly 5% of naive CD4, 3.5% of naive CD8, roughly 2.5% of memory CD4, and about 0.4% of memory CD8 clonotypes were shared across a few donors. Only blood was sampled, and tissue TCR repertoires likely differ from those in blood. Based on pairwise subsampling, the degree of clonotype sharing among donors was expected to be affected by sequencing depth.

The donors were healthy, HIV-negative adults who had no recently reported acute infections or vaccinations. Every donor was a Caucasian adult living in Nashville, Tennessee, USA. CD4+ T cells were enriched by magnetic negative selection; naive cells were then positively selected on CD45RA, and the negative fraction formed the memory subset. Blood was obtained by leukapheresis, after which PBMCs were separated by Ficoll-Histopaque density gradient centrifugation and cryopreserved in liquid nitrogen vapor phase. Analytical flow cytometry was used to check the purity and quantity of every magnetically sorted T cell population. Genomic DNA was isolated from every sorted fraction and measured by UV absorbance on a Nanodrop 2000c. V is trimmed back by 7 bases and J by 7 bases, and the junction contains 13 bases that no gene match accounts for. Its CDR3 holds 14 amino acids, cysteine through phenylalanine. CDR3 DNA only is kept here, 42 bases in frame from base 1. The germline V gene yields SNHLY for CDR1 and FYNNEI for CDR2.

This clone was seen just once. This receptor's antigen is unknown. Base qualities were left out, and no much larger clone turns up one base away. Using the deep immunoSEQ assay, multiplex PCR amplified TCR CDR3 regions from genomic DNA. Extracted genomic DNA from each cell subset was distributed evenly across all wells of several immunoSEQ 96-well plates, and each plate was treated as a replicate. Each replicate PCR for sorted subsets received roughly 0.2 ug genomic DNA, equal to roughly 30,000 T cell genomes. Purified libraries were quantified with a Qubit 3.0 fluorometer, sized on a Bioanalyzer 2100, and re-quantified with the KAPA Library Quantification kit. A separate single-read 150-cycle Illumina NextSeq 550 flow cell was used to sequence each immunoSEQ 96-well plate. The study's processing was this. Because the immunoSEQ output held only junctional sequences and lacked quality scores, the filtering could not match the filtering applied to full-length reads. To assign V/J genes and CDR3, sequences were annotated against IMGT germline references using PyIR, a Python wrapper for IgBLAST v1.9. Reads were filtered out if the reads had weak V/J assignments (E-value above 1e-6), no CDR3, stop codons, out-of-frame junctions, or ambiguous translated residues. V3J clonotypes were defined as sequences sharing an identical inferred V gene, J gene, and CDR3 amino acid sequence. To compute the percentage overlap between repertoires, the number of shared unique clonotypes was divided by the size of the smaller repertoire. Repertoire richness was assessed with RTK rarefaction, the Chao1 estimator, and Recon v2.1 estimates of unobserved clonotypes. Generation probabilities were computed with OLGA for all TCRbeta clonotypes obtained by the gDNA method from four donors. TCRdb limited this immuneACCESS table to in-frame rearrangements with V and J called. A share of clones is missing; checked studies link under half to unresolved V genes, and the rest is unexplained. That table is the source of V, J and clone size, and D and trimming were worked out from the DNA. The sample includes 2 million to 2.5 million clones, with 90% to 96% observed a single time. Roughly 0.13% of the sample is held by the ten biggest clonotypes.

The receptor's source is a man younger than 35 in good health. The chain couples TRBV2 to TRBJ2-7, and 7 junctional nucleotides match TRBD2. The sequencing sample was made of naive CD4+ T cells sorted from blood. The sample's cell subset or site, from its label and the paper: CD45RA+ positively selected. The DNA is as follows: TGTGCCAGCAAGCAGGGCGGGAGTACGAAAGAGCAGTACTTC. Its protein is CASKQGGSTKEQYF.